The clone carrying this TCR beta chain was found many times. Its cognate antigen is unknown. This record belongs to a study of early T cells in non-severe SARS-CoV-2 infection. Background on the study: Bulk RNA isolated from unsorted whole blood underwent sequencing; chains were not paired. Overall study findings and caveats: VDJdb matching favored anti-spike CD8 responses, missing private and CD4 specificities.

Unique molecular identifiers tagged individual cDNA molecules. TCRdb passed the 5' RACE reads through MiXCR, listing each CDR3 protein once. The top ten hold around 3.1% of the sample, which has 100,000 to 130,000 distinct CDR3 sequences, roughly 12% seen once. From germline, CDR1 is SQVTM and CDR2 ANQGSEA. V lost 7 bases to trimming and J lost 0 bases, with 10 bases between them. CDR3 size: 13 residues. This sequence joins TRBV29-1 and TRBJ1-5; D is uncertain. This sequence originates from an adult who was a healthcare worker with PCR-confirmed SARS-CoV-2 infection or an uninfected control (not recorded which). Sequenced sample: whole blood. The CDR3 region has the DNA TGCAGCGGTGACGTACCTAGCAATCAGCCCCAGCATTTT. Translated, it gives CSGDVPSNQPQHF.